A selection of T cell receptor beta chains follows, all from one sample in a study of shared clonotypes between healthy human individuals. Here immunoSEQ multiplex PCR was the method, and the copy in TCRdb shows in-frame clones only, minus some. The repertoire holds millions of clones, with roughly 95% as singletons. Sequenced input: naive CD8+ T cells sorted from blood. The receptors derive from a man younger than 30 in good health. CDR3s include the opening cysteine and the closing phenylalanine or tryptophan. The order of the fields is V gene, J gene, clone size, D gene, CDR3 DNA, CDR3 protein. The D gene is left open where the match is weak. Not all rows give a size; the values are once, few, many and, for expanded clones, a class.

v_gene: TRBV5-8; j_gene: TRBJ1-1; abundance: -; d_gene: -; CDR3nt: TGTGCCAGCAGCTTGGCTCCTTACAGGGAAGGGAACACTGAAGCTTTCTTT; CDR3aa: CASSLAPYREGNTEAFF
v_gene: TRBV5-8; j_gene: TRBJ1-4; abundance: -; d_gene: -; CDR3nt: TGTGCCAGCAGACCCGGGACCTCCGGAGGGGTCCTTAATGAAAAACTGTTTTTT; CDR3aa: CASRPGTSGGVLNEKLFF
v_gene: TRBV29-1; j_gene: TRBJ2-1; abundance: -; d_gene: -; CDR3nt: TGCAGCGTCATCGGGAATGAGCAGTTCTTC; CDR3aa: CSVIGNEQFF
v_gene: TRBV7-9; j_gene: TRBJ1-2; abundance: once; d_gene: TRBD1; CDR3nt: TGTGCCAGCAGCCCCTCCGACAGGGCGAACTATGGCTACACCTTC; CDR3aa: CASSPSDRANYGYTF
v_gene: TRBV29-1; j_gene: TRBJ1-5; abundance: -; d_gene: -; CDR3nt: TGCAGCGTGAGGGCAGGTGGCCAGCCCCAGCATTTT; CDR3aa: CSVRAGGQPQHF
v_gene: TRBV27; j_gene: TRBJ1-2; abundance: -; d_gene: TRBD1; CDR3nt: TGTGCCAGCACCAGACAGGGTAGTAACTATGGCTACACCTTC; CDR3aa: CASTRQGSNYGYTF
v_gene: TRBV7-9; j_gene: TRBJ2-1; abundance: -; d_gene: TRBD2; CDR3nt: TGTGCCAGCAGCTTAGTTGCGGGAGAATACAATGAGCAGTTCTTC; CDR3aa: CASSLVAGEYNEQFF
v_gene: TRBV7-9; j_gene: TRBJ2-2; abundance: once; d_gene: TRBD1; CDR3nt: TGTGCCAGCAGCACGTGGACAGGGGGTTTCGCCGGGGAGCTGTTTTTT; CDR3aa: CASSTWTGGFAGELFF
v_gene: TRBV6-5; j_gene: TRBJ1-5; abundance: -; d_gene: -; CDR3nt: TGTGCCAGCAGTTACTCCCAATTCTCCAATCAGCCCCAGCATTTT; CDR3aa: CASSYSQFSNQPQHF
v_gene: TRBV6-5; j_gene: TRBJ2-7; abundance: many; d_gene: -; CDR3nt: TGTGCCAGCAGGGGAGCGGACTACGAGCAGTACTTC; CDR3aa: CASRGADYEQYF
v_gene: TRBV2; j_gene: TRBJ2-7; abundance: -; d_gene: -; CDR3nt: TGTGCCAGCAGTGATGTACAGGGATTTTACGAGCAGTACTTC; CDR3aa: CASSDVQGFYEQYF
v_gene: TRBV28; j_gene: TRBJ2-7; abundance: -; d_gene: TRBD1; CDR3nt: TGTGCCAGCCTAAGACAGGGGGCTTCCTACGAGCAGTACTTC; CDR3aa: CASLRQGASYEQYF
v_gene: TRBV5-1; j_gene: TRBJ2-5; abundance: once; d_gene: -; CDR3nt: TGCGCCAGCAGCTTGGGGTTGTACCAAGAGACCCAGTACTTC; CDR3aa: CASSLGLYQETQYF
v_gene: TRBV19; j_gene: TRBJ2-1; abundance: -; d_gene: -; CDR3nt: TGTGCCAGTATGGGAGGACCAAGCTACAATGAGCAGTTCTTC; CDR3aa: CASMGGPSYNEQFF
v_gene: TRBV14; j_gene: TRBJ1-2; abundance: -; d_gene: -; CDR3nt: TGTGCCAGCAGCCAACAAATAGGGGACTATGGCTACACCTTC; CDR3aa: CASSQQIGDYGYTF
v_gene: TRBV5-4; j_gene: TRBJ2-7; abundance: -; d_gene: -; CDR3nt: TGTGCCAGCAGCTTGGAACGGTACGAGCAGTACTTC; CDR3aa: CASSLERYEQYF
v_gene: TRBV7-6; j_gene: TRBJ2-2; abundance: -; d_gene: TRBD2; CDR3nt: TGTGCCAGCAGCCCGGGACTAGCGGGAGGGATGAACACCGGGGAGCTGTTTTTT; CDR3aa: CASSPGLAGGMNTGELFF